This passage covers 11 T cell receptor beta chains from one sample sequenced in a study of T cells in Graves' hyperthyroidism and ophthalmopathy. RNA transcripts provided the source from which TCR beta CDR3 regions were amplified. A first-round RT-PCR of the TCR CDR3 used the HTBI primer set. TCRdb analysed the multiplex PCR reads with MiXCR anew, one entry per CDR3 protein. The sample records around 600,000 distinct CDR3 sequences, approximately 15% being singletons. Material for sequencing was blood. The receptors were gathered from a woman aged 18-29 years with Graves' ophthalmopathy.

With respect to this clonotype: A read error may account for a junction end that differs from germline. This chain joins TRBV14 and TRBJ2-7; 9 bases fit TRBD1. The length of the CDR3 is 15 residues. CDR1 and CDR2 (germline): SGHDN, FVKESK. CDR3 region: CASSQYRGPAYELYF. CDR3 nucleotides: TGTGCCAGCAGCCAGTACAGGGGGCCTGCCTACGAGCTGTACTTC.

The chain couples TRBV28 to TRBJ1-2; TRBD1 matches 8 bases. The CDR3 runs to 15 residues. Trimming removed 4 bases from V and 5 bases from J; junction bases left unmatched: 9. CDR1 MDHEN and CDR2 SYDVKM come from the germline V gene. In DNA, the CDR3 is TGTGCCAGCAGTTCATCGACAGGGGCCTTATATGGCTACACCTTC. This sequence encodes CASSSSTGALYGYTF.

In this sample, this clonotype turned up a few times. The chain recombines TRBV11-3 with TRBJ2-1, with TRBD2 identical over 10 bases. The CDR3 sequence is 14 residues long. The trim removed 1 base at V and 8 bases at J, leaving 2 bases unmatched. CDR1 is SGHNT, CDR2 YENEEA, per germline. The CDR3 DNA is TGTGCCAGCAGCTTAGTTGGGACTAGCGATGAGCAGTTCTTC. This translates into CASSLVGTSDEQFF.

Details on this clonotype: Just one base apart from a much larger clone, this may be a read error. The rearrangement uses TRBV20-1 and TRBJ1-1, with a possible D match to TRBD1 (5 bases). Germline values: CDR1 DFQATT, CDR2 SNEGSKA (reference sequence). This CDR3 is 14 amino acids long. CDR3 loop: CSAKTGPPDTEALF. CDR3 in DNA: TGCAGTGCCAAAACCGGTCCCCCGGACACTGAAGCTCTCTTT.

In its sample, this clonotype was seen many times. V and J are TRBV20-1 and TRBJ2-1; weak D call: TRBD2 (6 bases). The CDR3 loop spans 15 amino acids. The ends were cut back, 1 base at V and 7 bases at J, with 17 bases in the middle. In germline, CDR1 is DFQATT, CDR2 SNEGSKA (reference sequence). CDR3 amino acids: CSARAGSGFENEQFF. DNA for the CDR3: TGCAGTGCTAGAGCGGGTAGCGGTTTTGAGAATGAGCAGTTCTTC.

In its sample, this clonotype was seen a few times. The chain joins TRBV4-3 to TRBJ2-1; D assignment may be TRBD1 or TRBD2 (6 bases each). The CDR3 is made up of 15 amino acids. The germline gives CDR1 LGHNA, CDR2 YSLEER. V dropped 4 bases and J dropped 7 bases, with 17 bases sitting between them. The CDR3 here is CASSPFRRGGNEQFF. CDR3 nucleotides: TGCGCCAGCAGCCCATTCAGGAGAGGGGGGAATGAGCAGTTCTTC.

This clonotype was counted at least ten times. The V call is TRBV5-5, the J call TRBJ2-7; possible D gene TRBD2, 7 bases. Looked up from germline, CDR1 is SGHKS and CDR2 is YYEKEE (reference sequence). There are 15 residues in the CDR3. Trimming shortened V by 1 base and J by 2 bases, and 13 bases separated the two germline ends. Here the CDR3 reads CASSLYGGLTYEQYF. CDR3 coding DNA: TGTGCCAGCAGCTTGTACGGGGGGCTAACCTACGAGCAGTACTTC.

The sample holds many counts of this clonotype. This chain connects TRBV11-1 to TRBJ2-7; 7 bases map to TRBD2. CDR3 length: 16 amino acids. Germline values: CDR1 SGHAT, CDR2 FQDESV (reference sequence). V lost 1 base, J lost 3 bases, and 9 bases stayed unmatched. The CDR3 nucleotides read TGTGCCAGCAGCTTAGTTGGGTTAGCGGGCCTCTACGAGCAGTACTTC. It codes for CASSLVGLAGLYEQYF.

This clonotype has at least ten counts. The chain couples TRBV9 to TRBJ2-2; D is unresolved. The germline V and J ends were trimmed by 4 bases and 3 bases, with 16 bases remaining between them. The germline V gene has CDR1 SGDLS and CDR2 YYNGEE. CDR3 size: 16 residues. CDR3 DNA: TGTGCCAGCAGCCCTCAGCCTGGCAGACACACCGGGGAGCTGTTTTTT. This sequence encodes CASSPQPGRHTGELFF. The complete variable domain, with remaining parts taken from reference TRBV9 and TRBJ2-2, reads DSGVTQTPKHLITATGQRVTLRCSPRSGDLSVYWYQQSLDQGLQFLIQYYNGEERAKGNILERFSAQQFPDLHSELNLSSLELGDSALYFCASSPQPGRHTGELFFGEGSRLTVL.

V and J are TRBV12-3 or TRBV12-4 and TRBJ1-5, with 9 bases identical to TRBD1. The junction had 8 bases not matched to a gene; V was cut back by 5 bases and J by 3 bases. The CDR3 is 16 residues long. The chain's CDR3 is CASSPSGQGANQPQHF. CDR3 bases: TGTGCCAGCAGTCCATCGGGACAGGGCGCCAATCAGCCCCAGCATTTT.

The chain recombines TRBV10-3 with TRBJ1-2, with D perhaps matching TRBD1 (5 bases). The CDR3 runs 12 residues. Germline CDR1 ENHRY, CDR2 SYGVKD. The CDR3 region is CAFQGLNYGYTF. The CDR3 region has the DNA TGTGCATTCCAGGGCCTCAACTATGGCTACACCTTC.